Listed here are 10 T cell receptor beta chains from one sample, sequenced in a study of shared clonotypes between healthy human individuals. TCRdb's table, derived via immunoSEQ multiplex PCR, lists solely in-frame clones and lacks some. The table has 1,400,000 or so clones, approximately 98.5% seen once. Material for sequencing was naive CD4+ T cells sorted from blood. Noted subset: CD45RA+ positively selected. All receptors come from a young man in good health.

The chain couples TRBV18 to TRBJ1-5; possible D gene TRBD1, 6 bases. The V end lost 5 bases, the J end lost 6 bases, and 17 bases lay between the germline ends. The CDR3 totals 15 residues. Germline V gene lookup returns CDR1 KGHSH and CDR2 LQKENI. CDR3 loop: CASSSQARGGQPQHF. CDR3 bases: TGTGCCAGCTCATCACAGGCGAGGGGGGGTCAGCCCCAGCATTTT.

Notes on this clone: The same CDR3 can be traced to other DNA sequences in this sample. The gene calls are TRBV4-1 and TRBJ2-7, with 8 bases aligning to TRBD1. Per germline, CDR1 MGHRA and CDR2 YSYEKL. The CDR3 loop spans 14 amino acids. The trim removed 6 bases at V and 0 bases at J, leaving 4 bases unmatched. CDR3 nucleotide sequence: TGCGCCAGCAGTAGGACAGGGTCCTCCTACGAGCAGTACTTC. Translated: CASSRTGSSYEQYF.

J is TRBJ2-5 and V is TRBV30; 7 positions match TRBD2. Unmatched junction bases numbered 6, after V lost 4 bases and J lost 4 bases. This CDR3 region has 13 residues. Per the germline V gene, CDR1 is GTSNPN and CDR2 is SVGIG (reference sequence). DNA for the CDR3: TGTGCCTGGATGGAGGGAGGGCTAGAGACCCAGTACTTC. It translates to CAWMEGGLETQYF.

The rearrangement links TRBV19 to TRBJ2-1, with 10 bases aligning to TRBD2. Germline V gives CDR1 LNHDA, CDR2 SQIVND (reference sequence). The junction had 6 bases not matched to a gene; V was cut back by 6 bases and J by 4 bases. The CDR3 spans 15 residues. The CDR3 coding sequence is TGTGCCAGTAGCCGAGCGGGAGGGCTTTACAATGAGCAGTTCTTC. Translating it yields CASSRAGGLYNEQFF. The full variable domain, completed using reference TRBV19 and TRBJ2-1, is DGGITQSPKYLFRKEGQNVTLSCEQNLNHDAMYWYRQDPGQGLRLIYYSQIVNDFQKGDIAEGYSVSREKKESFPLTVTSAQKNPTAFYLCASSRAGGLYNEQFFGPGTRLTVL.

This clone was picked up one time. This rearrangement joins TRBV19 to TRBJ1-5; D might be TRBD1 (5 bases). The V and J ends lost 2 bases and 2 bases respectively, with 10 bases between them. In germline, CDR1 is LNHDA, CDR2 SQIVND (reference sequence). This CDR3 comprises 15 residues. Written as DNA, the CDR3 is TGTGCCAGTAGTATAATTCAGGGTGGCAATCAGCCCCAGCATTTT. Protein: CASSIIQGGNQPQHF.

This clone has only one observation. This chain uses TRBV7-2 with TRBJ1-3; weak D call: TRBD1 (5 bases). CDR1 SGHTA and CDR2 FQGNSA come from the germline V gene. V lost 5 bases to trimming and J lost 8 bases, with 13 bases between them. The CDR3 sequence is 13 residues long. The CDR3 spells CASSLGLKDTIYF. For the CDR3, the DNA is TGTGCCAGCAGCCTGGGACTGAAAGACACCATATATTTT.

The J gene is TRBJ2-7, the V gene TRBV6-1, with 7 bases identical to TRBD2. The CDR3 is made up of 16 amino acids. The germline gives CDR1 MNHNS, CDR2 SASEGT. J gave up 3 bases and V 4 bases, and 12 bases lay outside the gene matches. The CDR3 protein is CASSVRGRGGDYEQYF. The CDR3 nucleotides read TGTGCCAGCAGTGTGCGCGGACGTGGGGGGGACTACGAGCAGTACTTC.

The chain uses TRBV28 and TRBJ2-3; TRBD2 matches at 10 bases. Germline CDR1 is MDHEN and CDR2 is SYDVKM. J was trimmed by 8 bases and V by 0 bases; bases with no gene match: 8. The CDR3 is made up of 16 amino acids. The CDR3 sequence: CASSLWKLAGVGTQYF. CDR3 DNA: TGTGCCAGCAGTTTATGGAAGCTAGCGGGAGTGGGTACGCAGTATTTT.

V gene TRBV28 combines with J gene TRBJ2-7; D gene unclear. This CDR3 has 14 residues. V shed 11 bases and J shed 0 bases, with 17 bases lying between them. CDR1 and CDR2 from the germline V gene are MDHEN and SYDVKM. CDR3 residues: CAPQMAVPSYEQYF. As DNA, the CDR3 is TGTGCCCCCCAGATGGCAGTCCCCTCCTACGAGCAGTACTTC.

The chain recombines TRBV11-1 with TRBJ2-7; weak D call: TRBD2 (5 bases). CDR1 SGHAT and CDR2 FQDESV come from the germline V gene (reference sequence). The CDR3 runs to 13 residues. The V and J ends lost 2 bases and 2 bases respectively, with 7 bases between them. CDR3 DNA: TGTGCCAGCAGCTTACGAGGGACCTACGAGCAGTACTTC. Encoded protein: CASSLRGTYEQYF.